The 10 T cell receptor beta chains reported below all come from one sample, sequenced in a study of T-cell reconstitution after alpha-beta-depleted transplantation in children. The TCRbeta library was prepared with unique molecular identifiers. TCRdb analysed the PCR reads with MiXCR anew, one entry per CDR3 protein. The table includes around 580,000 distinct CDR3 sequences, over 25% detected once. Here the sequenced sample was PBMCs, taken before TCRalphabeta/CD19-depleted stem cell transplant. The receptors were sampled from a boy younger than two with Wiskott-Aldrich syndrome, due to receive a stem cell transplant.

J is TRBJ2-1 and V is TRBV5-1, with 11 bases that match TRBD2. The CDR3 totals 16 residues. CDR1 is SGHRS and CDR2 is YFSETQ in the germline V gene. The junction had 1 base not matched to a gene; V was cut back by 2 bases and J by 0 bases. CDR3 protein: CASSFSGRASYNEQFF. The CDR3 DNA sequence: TGCGCCAGCAGCTTTAGCGGGAGGGCCTCCTACAATGAGCAGTTCTTC.

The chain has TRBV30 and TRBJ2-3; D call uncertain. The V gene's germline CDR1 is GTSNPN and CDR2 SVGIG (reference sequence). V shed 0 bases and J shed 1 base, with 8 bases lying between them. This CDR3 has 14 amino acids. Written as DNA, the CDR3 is TGTGCCTGGAGTGTAGGGAAAGGCACAGATACGCAGTATTTT. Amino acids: CAWSVGKGTDTQYF.

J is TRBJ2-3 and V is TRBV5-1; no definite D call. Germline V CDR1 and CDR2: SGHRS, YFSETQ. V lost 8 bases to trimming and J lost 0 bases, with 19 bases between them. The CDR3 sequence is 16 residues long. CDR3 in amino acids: CASKRPDEASTDTQYF. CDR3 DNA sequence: TGCGCCAGTAAGCGCCCTGACGAGGCTAGCACAGATACGCAGTATTTT.

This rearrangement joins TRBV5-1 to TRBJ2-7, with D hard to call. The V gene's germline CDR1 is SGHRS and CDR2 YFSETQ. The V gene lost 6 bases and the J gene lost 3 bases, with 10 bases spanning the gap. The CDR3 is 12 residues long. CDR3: CASTAGNYEQYF. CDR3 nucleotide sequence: TGCGCCAGCACGGCAGGCAACTACGAGCAGTACTTC.

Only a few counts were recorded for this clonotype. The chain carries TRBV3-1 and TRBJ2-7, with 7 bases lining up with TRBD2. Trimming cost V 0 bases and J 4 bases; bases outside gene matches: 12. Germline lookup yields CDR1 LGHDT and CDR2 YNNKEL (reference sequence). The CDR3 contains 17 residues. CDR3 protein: CASSQEGGSGFGYEQYF. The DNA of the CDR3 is TGTGCCAGCAGCCAAGAAGGCGGTAGCGGGTTCGGATACGAGCAGTACTTC.

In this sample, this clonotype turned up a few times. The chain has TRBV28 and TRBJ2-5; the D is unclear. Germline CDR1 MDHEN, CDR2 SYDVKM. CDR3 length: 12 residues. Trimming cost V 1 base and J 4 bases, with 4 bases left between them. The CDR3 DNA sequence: TGTGCCAGCAGTTTATTCGCAGAGACCCAGTACTTC. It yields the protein CASSLFAETQYF. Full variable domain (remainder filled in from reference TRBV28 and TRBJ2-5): DVKVTQSSRYLVKRTGEKVFLECVQDMDHENMFWYRQDPGLGLRLIYFSYDVKMKEKGDIPEGYSVSREKKERFSLILESASTNQTSMYLCASSLFAETQYFGPGTRLLVL.

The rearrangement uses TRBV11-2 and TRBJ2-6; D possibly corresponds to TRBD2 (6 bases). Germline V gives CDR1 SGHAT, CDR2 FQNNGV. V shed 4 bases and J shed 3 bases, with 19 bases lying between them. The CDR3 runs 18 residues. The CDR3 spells CASSSHIGRLVGANVLTF. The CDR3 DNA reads TGTGCCAGCAGCTCGCATATAGGGAGGCTAGTTGGGGCCAACGTCCTGACTTTC.

The CDR3 DNA is TGTGCCAGCAGCCAAAGGACAGGGTTTTACTATGGCTACACCTTC. Amino acid sequence: CASSQRTGFYYGYTF. The V call is TRBV3-1, the J call TRBJ1-2; the match to TRBD1 covers 8 bases. V dropped 2 bases and J dropped 3; count of bases not matched to a gene: 5. The CDR3 consists of 15 residues. Germline V gives CDR1 LGHDT, CDR2 YNNKEL (reference sequence).

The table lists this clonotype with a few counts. The CDR3 DNA reads TGTGCCATCAGTGTGTTAGCGGCCGCGAACACCGGGGAGCTGTTTTTT. Amino acids: CAISVLAAANTGELFF. This chain uses TRBV10-3 with TRBJ2-2, with TRBD2 as a possible D gene (6 bases). The CDR3 runs 16 residues. The germline CDR1 and CDR2 sequences are ENHRY and SYGVKD. The V end was cut by 4 bases, the J end by 0 bases, with 12 bases between.

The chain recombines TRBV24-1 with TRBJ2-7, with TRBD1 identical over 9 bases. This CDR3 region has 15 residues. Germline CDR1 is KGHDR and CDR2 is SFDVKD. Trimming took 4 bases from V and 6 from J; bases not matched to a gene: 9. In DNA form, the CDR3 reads TGTGCCACCAGTGACCCGGGACAGGGAAGGGGCGAGCAGTACTTC. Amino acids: CATSDPGQGRGEQYF.